The 29 T cell receptor beta chains reported below all come from one sample, sequenced in a study of blood T cell repertoires in COVID-19. The table came from immunoSEQ multiplex PCR; TCRdb's copy has only in-frame clones and leaves some out. The repertoire includes some 100,000 clones, around 85% of them detected once, and less than 3% sits in the top ten. Sequencing used PBMCs or T cells enriched from blood (not recorded which). The receptors were gathered from a woman between 50 and 59 years old who had recovered from COVID-19.

The CDR3 sequence is CASSLWNRVVETQYF. CDR3 sequence (DNA): TGTGCCAGCAGTTTATGGAACAGGGTCGTAGAGACCCAGTACTTC. J is TRBJ2-5 and V is TRBV28; maybe TRBD1 (6 bases). The CDR3 runs 15 residues. Germline values: CDR1 MDHEN, CDR2 SYDVKM. V gave up 0 bases and J gave up 4 bases, with 12 bases separating them.

This chain links TRBV18 with TRBJ1-1; D might be TRBD1 (6 bases). The V gene lost 3 bases and the J gene lost 7 bases, with 18 bases spanning the gap. This CDR3 has 15 residues. CDR1 and CDR2 (germline): KGHSH, LQKENI. CDR3 sequence (DNA): TGTGCCAGCTCACCGGATCAACAGGGCTTAGGTGAAGCTTTCTTT. Protein: CASSPDQQGLGEAFF.

The rearrangement joins TRBV28 to TRBJ1-5; a weak D match, TRBD1 (5 bases). The length of the CDR3 is 12 residues. Germline V gives CDR1 MDHEN, CDR2 SYDVKM. V shed 7 bases and J shed 8 bases, with 12 bases lying between them. The CDR3 spells CASKGAGEPQHF. The CDR3 region has the DNA TGTGCCAGCAAAGGGGCTGGGGAGCCCCAGCATTTT. Together with reference TRBV28 and TRBJ1-5, the CDR3 gives the full variable domain: DVKVTQSSRYLVKRTGEKVFLECVQDMDHENMFWYRQDPGLGLRLIYFSYDVKMKEKGDIPEGYSVSREKKERFSLILESASTNQTSMYLCASKGAGEPQHFGDGTRLSIL.

The chain carries TRBV10-3 and TRBJ1-1; 10 bases map to TRBD1. V lost 4 bases and J lost 0; bases outside the gene matches: 5. The CDR3 is 16 residues long. The germline V gene has CDR1 ENHRY and CDR2 SYGVKD. The CDR3 region has the DNA TGTGCCATCAGTGCTCGGACAGGGGGGATGAACACTGAAGCTTTCTTT. Translation gives CAISARTGGMNTEAFF.

The chain employs TRBV5-6 and TRBJ1-2; weak D call: TRBD1 (5 bases). CDR1 SGHDT and CDR2 YYEEEE come from the germline V gene. Trimming removed 2 bases from V and 3 bases from J, with 14 bases in between. This CDR3 region has 15 residues. CDR3 residues: CASSFEGRGHYGYTF. CDR3 sequence (DNA): TGTGCCAGCAGCTTCGAGGGGAGGGGACACTATGGCTACACCTTC.

The genes are TRBV7-6 and TRBJ1-2; 9 nucleotides match TRBD1. The CDR3 length is 15 residues. The germline gives CDR1 SGHVS, CDR2 FNYEAQ. After removal of 5 bases from V and 1 base from J, the junction contained 5 bases not matched to a gene. CDR3 sequence: CASSALTGGNYGYTF. The DNA of the CDR3 is TGTGCCAGCAGCGCCCTGACAGGGGGTAACTATGGCTACACCTTC.

The genes are TRBV28 and TRBJ1-2; possibly TRBD1 for D (5 bases). Germline V gene lookup returns CDR1 MDHEN and CDR2 SYDVKM. V lost 5 bases, J lost 4 bases, and 14 bases lay in between. The CDR3 is 14 amino acids. The chain's CDR3 is CASSLLDRFYGYTF. CDR3 in DNA: TGTGCCAGCAGTCTTCTCGACAGATTCTATGGCTACACCTTC.

The V and J genes are TRBV3-1 (or the pseudogene TRBV3-2) and TRBJ2-7; the match to TRBD1 covers 12 bases. The V and J ends lost 4 bases and 6 bases, in that order; junction bases with no gene match: 13. This CDR3 region has 17 residues. Germline lookup yields CDR1 LGHDT and CDR2 YNNKEL (reference sequence). The CDR3 region is CASSPRIGTGGRGEQYF. The CDR3 nucleotides read TGTGCCAGCAGCCCGAGAATAGGGACAGGGGGCAGAGGCGAGCAGTACTTC.

The chain joins TRBV19 to TRBJ2-1; tentatively, D is TRBD1 (5 bases). V was pared by 4 bases and J by 8 bases, with 18 bases between. The CDR3 length is 15 residues. Germline CDR1 and CDR2: LNHDA and SQIVND (reference sequence). Here the CDR3 reads CASSKVVIRGDEQFF. Here the CDR3 DNA reads TGTGCCAGTAGTAAGGTTGTGATAAGGGGCGATGAGCAGTTCTTC.

This clone was seen just once. The chain joins TRBV12-3 or TRBV12-4 to TRBJ2-1; D remains unclear. The germline V and J ends were trimmed by 6 bases and 4 bases, with 7 bases remaining between them. The CDR3 has 12 residues. CDR3 nucleotide sequence: TGTGCCAGCAGCTACAGATACAATGAGCAGTTCTTC. This encodes CASSYRYNEQFF.

This clone is termed medium-sized (0.01 to 0.1%). The rearrangement links TRBV28 to TRBJ1-5; TRBD1 agrees at 11 bases. V was clipped by 5 bases and J by 6 bases; unmatched bases: 6. Germline CDR1 is MDHEN and CDR2 is SYDVKM. The CDR3 covers 15 residues. The CDR3 here is CASSPRDRGSQPQHF. Written as DNA, the CDR3 is TGTGCCAGCAGTCCCCGGGACAGGGGGAGTCAGCCCCAGCATTTT.

The chain uses TRBV3-1 (or the pseudogene TRBV3-2) and TRBJ2-5, with 9 bases aligning to TRBD1. V trimming: 3 bases; J trimming: 9 bases; junction bases outside the gene matches: 8. Germline loops: CDR1 LGHDT, CDR2 YNNKEL (reference sequence). This CDR3 has 14 residues. For the CDR3, the DNA is TGTGCCAGCAGCCAGCCGGGACAGGGTACGGCCCAGTACTTC. Its translation: CASSQPGQGTAQYF.

The chain has TRBV12-5 and TRBJ2-1, with a weak D call TRBD2 (6 bases). The CDR3 runs to 14 residues. Germline V gene sequence: CDR1 LGHNT, CDR2 FRNRAP. Trimming took off 1 base at V and 8 bases at J, with 12 bases between the two ends. The CDR3 sequence is CASGLGLGGDEQFF. CDR3 in DNA: TGTGCTAGTGGTTTGGGGCTGGGAGGCGATGAGCAGTTCTTC.

The J gene is TRBJ2-1, the V gene TRBV6-5; TRBD1 is a possible D gene (5 bases). The CDR3 contains 13 residues. Per the germline V gene, CDR1 is MNHEY and CDR2 is SVGAGI. Deletions cut 8 bases from V and 7 bases from J, with 15 bases between. The DNA for the CDR3 is TGTGCCAGCGTTCAGGGTTCTTGGAATGAGCAGTTCTTC. As protein: CASVQGSWNEQFF.

The genes are TRBV3-1 (or the pseudogene TRBV3-2) and TRBJ2-3, with D tentatively TRBD2 (6 bases). Trimming took off 4 bases at V and 7 bases at J, with 12 bases between the two ends. This CDR3 is 13 amino acids long. CDR1 is LGHDT, CDR2 YNNKEL, per germline (reference sequence). CDR3 region: CASSPTSSNTQYF. Here the CDR3 DNA reads TGTGCCAGCAGCCCCACTAGCAGCAATACGCAGTATTTT.

The chain links TRBV14 to TRBJ1-4, with a possible D match to TRBD1 (5 bases). The CDR3 has 15 amino acids. Trimming took off 4 bases at V and 6 bases at J, with 15 bases between the two ends. Germline loops: CDR1 SGHDN, CDR2 FVKESK. CDR3: CASSPLTGAHEKLFF. CDR3 coding DNA: TGTGCCAGCAGCCCACTCACAGGAGCTCATGAAAAACTGTTTTTT.

V gene TRBV7-2 combines with J gene TRBJ1-2, with D possibly matching TRBD1 (5 bases). CDR1 and CDR2 from the germline V gene are SGHTA and FQGNSA. Trimming took 3 bases from V and 0 from J, leaving 8 bases between them. This CDR3 spans 14 amino acids. DNA for the CDR3: TGTGCCAGCAGCTTTGGGGCAGCTAACTATGGCTACACCTTC. Protein product: CASSFGAANYGYTF.

This rearrangement joins TRBV20-1 to TRBJ2-7, with no clear D. This CDR3 has 10 residues. V lost 5 bases and J 3 bases, leaving 5 bases between the germline ends. The germline gives CDR1 DFQATT, CDR2 SNEGSKA (reference sequence). The CDR3 DNA sequence: TGCAGTGCTCTTCTCTACGAGCAGTACTTC. Residues: CSALLYEQYF.

This chain links TRBV6-5 with TRBJ2-5; weak D call: TRBD1 (5 bases). The CDR3 loop spans 15 amino acids. The germline CDR1 and CDR2 sequences are MNHEY and SVGAGI. Trimming stripped 7 bases from V and 2 bases from J, with 17 bases between. The CDR3 DNA reads TGTGCCAGCACCGAGACAGCTCCCACACAAGAGACCCAGTACTTC. Translating gives CASTETAPTQETQYF.

The genes are TRBV7-9 and TRBJ2-2; maybe TRBD2 (5 bases). The V end was cut by 2 bases, the J end by 7 bases, with 11 bases between. This CDR3 region has 14 residues. Germline CDR1 reads SEHNR; CDR2 reads FQNEAQ (reference sequence). The CDR3 coding sequence is TGTGCCAGCAGCTTATCGGGGAGCTTCGGGGAGCTGTTTTTT. Protein sequence: CASSLSGSFGELFF.

This CDR3 is CASSPRLAGDNEQYF. The CDR3 DNA is TGTGCCAGCAGCCCACGACTAGCGGGAGATAACGAGCAGTACTTC. This chain connects TRBV7-9 to TRBJ2-7, with TRBD2 identical over 12 bases. The germline V gene encodes CDR1 SEHNR and CDR2 FQNEAQ (reference sequence). The CDR3 totals 15 residues. The V and J ends lost 5 bases and 5 bases, in that order; junction bases with no gene match: 7.

This chain connects TRBV5-1 to TRBJ2-7; TRBD1 might be the D (5 bases). Germline CDR1 SGHRS, CDR2 YFSETQ. Trimming removed 4 bases from V and 2 bases from J, with 13 bases in between. The CDR3 loop spans 14 amino acids. CDR3 nucleotides: TGCGCCAGCAGCAAGTACGACAGAACCTACGAGCAGTACTTC. It translates to CASSKYDRTYEQYF.

The J gene is TRBJ2-1, the V gene TRBV3-1 (or the pseudogene TRBV3-2); D is possibly TRBD2 (5 bases). Germline V CDR1 and CDR2: LGHDT, YNNKEL (reference sequence). The CDR3 runs 17 residues. Trimming took off 3 bases at V and 0 bases at J, with 15 bases between the two ends. The CDR3 DNA reads as TGTGCCAGCAGCCAGCCGAGAAGCGGTACCTCCTACAATGAGCAGTTCTTC. It specifies CASSQPRSGTSYNEQFF.

The rearrangement joins TRBV19 to TRBJ2-1, with 13 bases that match TRBD2. This CDR3 is built from 16 residues. Germline assignment: CDR1 LNHDA and CDR2 SQIVND (reference sequence). V gave up 6 bases and J gave up 2 bases; unmatched junction bases: 4. The CDR3 DNA sequence: TGTGCCAGTAGGTTAACTAGCGGGGGGGCCTACAATGAGCAGTTCTTC. This codes for CASRLTSGGAYNEQFF.

The gene calls are TRBV10-3 and TRBJ1-5; perhaps TRBD1 as D (5 bases). Germline-derived CDR1 and CDR2 are ENHRY and SYGVKD. Between the trimmed V and J ends, which lost 2 bases and 2 bases, there was a span of 13 bases. The CDR3 covers 16 residues. The CDR3 nucleotides are TGTGCCATCAGTGAGGGGATTCAGGGTGGCAATCAGCCCCAGCATTTT. Its translation is CAISEGIQGGNQPQHF.

About this clone: Other DNA sequences within the sample encode an identical CDR3. The chain uses TRBV15 and TRBJ1-2; a possible D gene is TRBD1 (6 bases). The CDR3 spans 13 residues. V was trimmed by 0 bases and J by 7 bases, leaving 9 bases between them. Germline CDR1 LNHNV, CDR2 YYDKDF (reference sequence). The DNA of the CDR3 is TGTGCCACCAGCAGAGATCTGGGGGCTGGCTACACCTTC. Protein sequence: CATSRDLGAGYTF.

Only a few counts were recorded for this clone. The CDR3 DNA reads as TGTGCCAGCAGCTTGTGGGCCGAGCAGTACTTC. Translating gives CASSLWAEQYF. The chain links TRBV5-5 to TRBJ2-7; D is unresolved. V was cut by 1 base and J by 6 bases, with 5 bases left in between. Germline assignment: CDR1 SGHKS and CDR2 YYEKEE (reference sequence). The CDR3 loop spans 11 amino acids.

The chain carries TRBV28 and TRBJ2-2, with 8 bases that match TRBD1. V shed 5 bases, J shed 0 bases, and the junction held 11 bases outside the gene matches. CDR3 length equals 18 residues. Germline CDR1 and CDR2: MDHEN and SYDVKM. The DNA for the CDR3 is TGTGCCAGCAGTACGTGGGTACAGGGGGGCCCGAACACCGGGGAGCTGTTTTTT. Translating it yields CASSTWVQGGPNTGELFF.

The V call is TRBV7-9, the J call TRBJ1-4; tentative D call: TRBD1 (6 bases). Germline lookup yields CDR1 SEHNR and CDR2 FQNEAQ (reference sequence). This CDR3 comprises 13 residues. V lost 3 bases and J lost 14, with 16 bases in between. The CDR3 region is CASSFGTSASLFF. For the CDR3, the DNA is TGTGCCAGCAGCTTCGGGACAAGTGCCTCTCTGTTTTTT. Supplemented by reference TRBV7-9 and TRBJ1-4, the full variable domain reads DTGVSQNPRHKITKRGQNVTFRCDPISEHNRLYWYRQTLGQGPEFLTYFQNEAQLEKSRLLSDRFSAERPKGSFSTLEIQRTEQGDSAMYLCASSFGTSASLFFGSGTQLSVL.